The clone carrying this T cell receptor beta chain occurred a few times. The antigen is not known. The data originate from a study of identical twins. Broader study findings: Invariant MAIT and iNKT cells may have partly biased zero-insertion analyses.

The length of the CDR3 is 17 residues. The trim removed 1 base at V and 8 bases at J, leaving 9 bases unmatched. From germline, CDR1 is MGHRA and CDR2 YSYEKL. Unique molecular identifiers were present on the cDNA, and a universal primer site came from template switching. TCRdb reprocessed the 5' RACE reads with MiXCR, giving one entry per CDR3 protein. Of hundreds of thousands of distinct CDR3 sequences in the sample, 8.5% to 9.5% are singletons; the top ten hold about 0.98%. These records were also assigned to another study, of yellow fever vaccine responses in identical twins.

The chain employs TRBV4-1 and TRBJ2-1; the match to TRBD2 covers 12 bases. This receptor was obtained from a woman in her late teens or twenties in good health. The sequenced sample was PBMCs. The CDR3 DNA reads as TGCGCCAGCAGCCAAGTTCTTCTAGCGGGAGGGCCTGATGAGCAGTTCTTC. This gives the protein CASSQVLLAGGPDEQFF.